The 18 T cell receptor beta chains reported below all come from one sample, sequenced in a study of T cell responses to AZD1222 COVID-19 vaccine. Assay used: immunoSEQ multiplex PCR; TCRdb lists only in-frame clones, some missing. The sample yields more than 150,000 clones, nearly 95% seen once. The specimen was peripheral blood, collected 28 days after the second AZD1222 dose. All receptors come from an adult who received the AZD1222 COVID-19 vaccine.

The chain is built from TRBV2 and TRBJ2-3; D is unclear. Germline V lookup: CDR1 SNHLY, CDR2 FYNNEI. The CDR3 covers 14 residues. V lost 4 bases to trimming and J lost 0 bases, with 8 bases between them. CDR3 bases: TGTGCCAGCAGTGTCGGCAGAAGCACAGATACGCAGTATTTT. It yields the protein CASSVGRSTDTQYF.

The chain is built from TRBV15 and TRBJ2-3; the D call may be TRBD1 or TRBD2 (6 bases each). The germline CDR1 and CDR2 sequences are LNHNV and YYDKDF (reference sequence). The CDR3 has 15 amino acids. Between the trimmed V and J ends, which lost 0 bases and 9 bases, there was a span of 16 bases. CDR3 nucleotides: TGTGCCACCAGCAGAGATATCAGGGGACGGGGGACGCAGTATTTT. Residues: CATSRDIRGRGTQYF. The whole variable domain, filled in from reference TRBV15 and TRBJ2-3, reads DAMVIQNPRYQVTQFGKPVTLSCSQTLNHNVMYWYQQKSSQAPKLLFHYYDKDFNNEADTPDNFQSRRPNTSFCFLDIRSPGLGDTAMYLCATSRDIRGRGTQYFGPGTRLTVL.

In its sample, this clone was seen once. The chain joins TRBV30 to TRBJ2-7; D may be TRBD2 (6 bases). The germline V gene has CDR1 GTSNPN and CDR2 SVGIG (reference sequence). V gave up 4 bases and J gave up 7 bases, with 11 bases separating them. The CDR3 covers 11 residues. The CDR3 sequence: CAWISGYEQYF. For the CDR3, the DNA is TGTGCCTGGATTAGCGGTTATGAGCAGTACTTC.

The chain uses TRBV3-1 (or the pseudogene TRBV3-2) and TRBJ2-1; 11 nucleotides line up with TRBD2. The junction had 16 bases not matched to a gene; V was cut back by 0 bases and J by 6 bases. The CDR3 covers 20 residues. Germline V gene lookup returns CDR1 LGHDT and CDR2 YNNKEL (reference sequence). The CDR3 reads CASSQDFPLGTSGRSNEQFF. In nucleotides, the CDR3 is TGTGCCAGCAGCCAAGATTTTCCCCTGGGAACTAGCGGGAGAAGCAATGAGCAGTTCTTC.

This sequence joins TRBV5-4 and TRBJ1-2, with a weak D call TRBD1 (5 bases). CDR3 size: 14 residues. V shed 1 base and J shed 7 bases, with 14 bases lying between them. Germline CDR1 and CDR2: SGHNT and YYREEE (reference sequence). CDR3 residues: CASSLRHGAAGYTF. For the CDR3, the DNA is TGTGCCAGCAGCTTGCGTCATGGGGCGGCTGGCTACACCTTC.

This clone was observed a single time. This sequence joins TRBV7-2 and TRBJ2-3; a possible D gene is TRBD1 (6 bases). V shed 1 base and J shed 0 bases, with 8 bases lying between them. The CDR3 is 15 amino acids. Germline assignment: CDR1 SGHTA and CDR2 FQGNSA. This CDR3 reads CASSLEGHSTDTQYF. The CDR3 region has the DNA TGTGCCAGCAGCTTAGAGGGACACAGCACAGATACGCAGTATTTT.

The chain is built from TRBV7-9 and TRBJ2-1, with a possible D match to TRBD2 (6 bases). CDR3 length equals 16 residues. The V end was cut by 5 bases, the J end by 2 bases, with 16 bases between. Germline CDR1 and CDR2: SEHNR and FQNEAQ (reference sequence). The CDR3 sequence is CASSPGRGSPYNEQFF. In DNA, the CDR3 is TGTGCCAGCAGCCCCGGTCGGGGGTCTCCCTACAATGAGCAGTTCTTC.

J is TRBJ2-1 and V is TRBV3-1 (or the pseudogene TRBV3-2); 9 bases fit TRBD2. V gave up 1 base and J gave up 7 bases; unmatched junction bases: 8. The CDR3 consists of 16 residues. CDR1 is LGHDT, CDR2 YNNKEL, per germline (reference sequence). CDR3 nucleotide sequence: TGTGCCAGCAGCCAAGGAGTAGCGGGGGCTCGGAATGAGCAGTTCTTC. This encodes CASSQGVAGARNEQFF.

This clone was seen just once. The V and J genes are TRBV13 and TRBJ2-5; TRBD2 matches at 14 bases. The CDR3 is made up of 16 amino acids. CDR1 is PRHDT and CDR2 is FYEKMQ in the germline V gene (reference sequence). The trim removed 3 bases at V and 4 bases at J, leaving 4 bases unmatched. This CDR3 is CASSFPGLAGAETQYF. The CDR3 region has the DNA TGTGCCAGCAGCTTCCCGGGACTAGCGGGAGCAGAGACCCAGTACTTC.

The genes are TRBV15 and TRBJ2-7; 8 bases align to TRBD1. CDR3 size: 13 residues. With 4 bases clipped from V and 5 bases from J, the junction kept 4 bases outside the gene matches. CDR1 is LNHNV and CDR2 is YYDKDF in the germline V gene (reference sequence). Here the CDR3 reads CATSIAGGDEQYF. CDR3 bases: TGTGCCACCAGCATAGCAGGGGGCGACGAGCAGTACTTC.

This clone was seen only once. The rearrangement links TRBV19 to TRBJ2-1; D may match TRBD1 or TRBD2 (5 bases each). Germline loops: CDR1 LNHDA, CDR2 SQIVND (reference sequence). The CDR3 is made up of 15 amino acids. The V end lost 6 bases, the J end lost 2 bases, and 14 bases lay between the germline ends. CDR3 in amino acids: CASSPGADPYNEQFF. DNA of the CDR3: TGTGCCAGTAGCCCCGGGGCAGATCCCTACAATGAGCAGTTCTTC.

This sequence joins TRBV6-1 and TRBJ1-6; D is uncertain. The CDR3 has 16 amino acids. Trimming took off 2 bases at V and 7 bases at J, with 15 bases between the two ends. Germline V CDR1 and CDR2: MNHNS, SASEGT. For the CDR3, the DNA is TGTGCCAGCAGTGAATTTCAGAGGGTGGGGAATTCACCCCTCCACTTT. Residues: CASSEFQRVGNSPLHF.

The chain's CDR3 is CASSYAGYNSPLHF. CDR3 DNA: TGTGCCAGCAGTTACGCGGGCTATAATTCACCCCTCCACTTT. The V and J genes are TRBV6-5 and TRBJ1-6, with D unresolved. Germline-derived CDR1 and CDR2 are MNHEY and SVGAGI. This CDR3 has 14 amino acids. Trimming took off 2 bases at V and 3 bases at J, with 5 bases between the two ends.

This CDR3 is CASNRGGPDQETQYF. The CDR3 DNA is TGTGCCAGCAATCGCGGGGGGCCTGATCAAGAGACCCAGTACTTC. This chain connects TRBV5-5 to TRBJ2-5; TRBD2 matches at 8 bases. Germline CDR1 reads SGHKS; CDR2 reads YYEKEE (reference sequence). CDR3 length: 15 amino acids. With 6 bases clipped from V and 2 bases from J, the junction kept 9 bases outside the gene matches.

The chain has TRBV9 and TRBJ1-2; perhaps TRBD1 as D (5 bases). The CDR3 totals 13 residues. The V and J ends lost 4 bases and 2 bases respectively, with 9 bases between them. Germline loops: CDR1 SGDLS, CDR2 YYNGEE. CDR3 DNA: TGTGCCAGCAGCACCAGACAGAACTATGGCTACACCTTC. Its protein product is CASSTRQNYGYTF.

The genes are TRBV6-4 and TRBJ1-5, with 9 nucleotides matching TRBD1. The germline CDR1 and CDR2 sequences are MRHNA and SNTAGT. This CDR3 region has 15 residues. V shed 6 bases and J 9 bases; nucleotides not matched to a gene: 12. Here the CDR3 reads CASREGSGTGSPQHF. For the CDR3, the DNA is TGTGCCAGCAGGGAGGGTTCTGGGACAGGGTCGCCCCAGCATTTT.

This sequence joins TRBV27 and TRBJ2-7; a weak D match, TRBD2 (6 bases). V was cut by 0 bases and J by 3 bases, with 9 bases left in between. The germline V gene encodes CDR1 MNHEY and CDR2 SMNVEV (reference sequence). This CDR3 contains 14 residues. The CDR3 sequence is CASSLSDYSYEQYF. The CDR3 coding sequence is TGTGCCAGCAGTTTATCGGACTACAGCTACGAGCAGTACTTC.

This clone was counted once. This sequence joins TRBV18 and TRBJ1-2, with D maybe TRBD1 (6 bases). The V end lost 6 bases, the J end lost 3 bases, and 11 bases lay between the germline ends. Germline CDR1 is KGHSH and CDR2 is LQKENI. This CDR3 contains 13 residues. CDR3 sequence reads: CASSEQGYYGYTF. The CDR3 region has the DNA TGTGCCAGCTCCGAACAGGGTTACTATGGCTACACCTTC. The complete variable domain, with remaining parts taken from reference TRBV18 and TRBJ1-2, reads NAGVMQNPRHLVRRRGQEARLRCSPMKGHSHVYWYRQLPEEGLKFMVYLQKENIIDESGMPKERFSAEFPKEGPSILRIQQVVRGDSAAYFCASSEQGYYGYTFGSGTRLTVV.